Following are 15 T cell receptor beta chains from one sample sequenced in a study of blood T cell repertoires in COVID-19. TCRdb keeps only in-frame clones here, not all; method: immunoSEQ multiplex PCR. The table includes approximately 290,000 clones, roughly 84% detected once. Sample: peripheral blood. The receptors were sampled from a human donor with COVID-19, enrolled during active disease. The donor label of this sample is uncertain.

The chain combines TRBV7-9 with TRBJ1-2; no clear D gene. The ends were cut back, 0 bases at V and 1 base at J, with 6 bases in the middle. Germline V gene sequence: CDR1 SEHNR, CDR2 FQNEAQ (reference sequence). The CDR3 extends over 14 amino acids. CDR3 bases: TGTGCCAGCAGCTTAGCCGGTCTTAACTATGGCTACACCTTC. This sequence encodes CASSLAGLNYGYTF.

This clone turned up a few times. The chain uses TRBV10-3 and TRBJ1-5, with no clear D. CDR1 and CDR2 (germline): ENHRY, SYGVKD. There are 14 residues in the CDR3. CDR3: CASRGRESNQPQHF. CDR3 nucleotides: TGTGCATCCCGCGGGAGGGAGTCAAATCAGCCCCAGCATTTT.

This chain uses TRBV28 with TRBJ2-5; no firm D call. The CDR3 consists of 12 residues. Trimming cost V 4 bases and J 5 bases, with 8 bases left between them. Germline CDR1 MDHEN, CDR2 SYDVKM. The CDR3 nucleotides are TGTGCCAGCAGTTCGCCCCAGGAGACCCAGTACTTC. Translation: CASSSPQETQYF.

The chain uses TRBV7-3 and TRBJ2-2; 14 bases align to TRBD2. From germline, CDR1 is SGHTA and CDR2 FQGTGA. The CDR3 runs 18 residues. V lost 5 bases, J lost 5 bases, and 10 bases stayed unmatched. DNA of the CDR3: TGTGCCAGCAGCACCCGGACTAGCGGGAGGCCGGGGACCGGGGAGCTGTTTTTT. Translation gives CASSTRTSGRPGTGELFF. The full variable domain, with the rest looked up from reference TRBV7-3 and TRBJ2-2, is GAGVSQTPSNKVTEKGKYVELRCDPISGHTALYWYRQSLGQGPEFLIYFQGTGAADDSGLPNDRFFAVRPEGSVSTLKIQRTERGDSAVYLCASSTRTSGRPGTGELFFGEGSRLTVL.

The V call is TRBV28, the J call TRBJ2-7, with D tentatively TRBD1 (6 bases). The germline V and J ends were trimmed by 3 bases and 4 bases, with 19 bases remaining between them. The CDR3 extends over 16 amino acids. Germline V CDR1 and CDR2: MDHEN, SYDVKM. The CDR3 DNA reads TGTGCCAGCAGTTTCCGGGACATAAAGCAGGGTTACGAGCAGTACTTC. Translation gives CASSFRDIKQGYEQYF.

The genes are TRBV11-2 and TRBJ1-1; D gene uncertain. With 3 bases removed from V and 4 bases from J, the gap between germline ends came to 9 bases. The CDR3 consists of 13 residues. Germline assignment: CDR1 SGHAT and CDR2 FQNNGV. The CDR3 DNA follows: TGTGCCAGCAGCTTTTCGGGTCTCACTGAAGCTTTCTTT. Translating it yields CASSFSGLTEAFF.

V usage is TRBV28 and J usage is TRBJ1-1, with unresolved D. The CDR3 consists of 14 residues. The germline CDR1 and CDR2 sequences are MDHEN and SYDVKM. V was trimmed by 2 bases and J by 0 bases, leaving 7 bases between them. The CDR3 sequence is CASSLGRLNTEAFF. The CDR3 nucleotides read TGTGCCAGCAGTTTAGGGCGCCTGAACACTGAAGCTTTCTTT.

The V and J genes are TRBV7-9 and TRBJ1-6, with 9 nucleotides matching TRBD1. Trimming took 5 bases from V and 8 from J; bases not matched to a gene: 7. The CDR3 is 15 residues long. Germline-derived CDR1 and CDR2 are SEHNR and FQNEAQ (reference sequence). CDR3 sequence reads: CASSPGQGPDSPLHF. The CDR3 bases are TGTGCCAGCAGCCCGGGACAGGGCCCAGATTCACCCCTCCACTTT.

The chain couples TRBV13 to TRBJ1-2; unclear D gene. The CDR3 covers 14 residues. Trimming removed 5 bases from V and 4 bases from J, with 14 bases in between. CDR1 and CDR2 (germline): PRHDT, FYEKMQ (reference sequence). For the CDR3, the DNA is TGTGCCAGCAGCCGACTCCCACTGCTCTATGGCTACACCTTC. As protein: CASSRLPLLYGYTF.

CDR3 coding DNA: TGTGCCAGCAGGGCCGGGAATAGCAATCAGCCCCAGCATTTT. Translation: CASRAGNSNQPQHF. V is TRBV28 and J is TRBJ1-5; D is uncertain. With 6 bases removed from V and 0 bases from J, the gap between germline ends came to 9 bases. Germline values: CDR1 MDHEN, CDR2 SYDVKM. CDR3 length: 14 amino acids.

The chain couples TRBV2 to TRBJ2-7; D is perhaps TRBD2 (5 bases). The CDR3 is made up of 13 amino acids. Germline CDR1 reads SNHLY; CDR2 reads FYNNEI. V gave up 7 bases and J gave up 2 bases, with 12 bases separating them. Written as DNA, the CDR3 is TGTGCCAGCATGCAGGAGGTGGCCTACGAGCAGTACTTC. Amino acids: CASMQEVAYEQYF.

This rearrangement joins TRBV5-6 to TRBJ2-6; D uncertain. Germline V lookup: CDR1 SGHDT, CDR2 YYEEEE. The CDR3 covers 17 residues. V lost 7 bases to trimming and J lost 5 bases, with 22 bases between them. The CDR3 nucleotides are TGTGCCAGCCACACTCACAATAGTCACAGTCGGGCCAACGTCCTGACTTTC. The encoded protein is CASHTHNSHSRANVLTF.

V is TRBV28 and J is TRBJ2-7; unclear D gene. Trimming stripped 5 bases from V and 7 bases from J, with 9 bases between. The CDR3 covers 11 residues. In germline, CDR1 is MDHEN, CDR2 SYDVKM. CDR3 residues: CASSTPREQYF. The DNA for the CDR3 is TGTGCCAGCAGTACGCCTAGGGAGCAGTACTTC.

This clone was observed a single time. V is TRBV7-9 and J is TRBJ2-5; D unresolved. The CDR3 has 14 amino acids. The germline V and J ends were trimmed by 5 bases and 2 bases, with 12 bases remaining between them. Germline values: CDR1 SEHNR, CDR2 FQNEAQ (reference sequence). CDR3 loop: CASSKTPPQETQYF. CDR3 coding DNA: TGTGCCAGCAGCAAGACTCCCCCACAAGAGACCCAGTACTTC.

This rearrangement joins TRBV27 to TRBJ2-3; 9 bases align to TRBD2. The J segment lost 5 bases and the V segment lost 0 bases, leaving 12 bases of the junction unmatched. Germline-derived CDR1 and CDR2 are MNHEY and SMNVEV (reference sequence). CDR3 length: 18 amino acids. In DNA, the CDR3 is TGTGCCAGCAGTTTATCATCTGTTGCGGGAGGGCCGATAGATACGCAGTATTTT. Protein sequence: CASSLSSVAGGPIDTQYF.